The 19 T cell receptor beta chains listed next were all sequenced from one sample in a study of CXCR3-negative and CXCR3-positive naive CD8 T cells. Antigen specificity for these receptors is unknown. General study results and limits: Comparison of naive cells showed more hydrophobic TRB CDR3s in CXCR3-positive than in CXCR3-negative naive cells.

The authors prepared UMI-labeled TRB cDNA libraries by 5' RACE. One entry per CDR3 protein, without DNA, is what TCRdb gives after re-calling the 5' RACE reads. The clone table shows fewer than 90,000 distinct CDR3 sequences, with the ten largest holding approximately 0.58%. Sequenced input: naive CXCR3+ CD8+ T cells from blood. The sample's subset: CD45RO-CCR7+CD27+CD95- naive CD8+ T cells expressing CXCR3 (TNR3+). These receptors were collected from a human donor in good health. Some clones in this sample may be carry-over from other donors' samples.

The rearrangement uses TRBV29-1 and TRBJ2-2; TCRdb returns TRBD2, unconfirmable since there is no DNA. This CDR3 spans 15 amino acids. Looked up from germline, CDR1 is SQVTM and CDR2 is ANQGSEA. CDR3 amino acids: CSVGGGTKVTGELFF.

V usage is TRBV29-1 and J usage is TRBJ1-1; absent DNA, TCRdb's TRBD1 call cannot be checked. Germline V gene sequence: CDR1 SQVTM, CDR2 ANQGSEA. This CDR3 contains 13 residues. The CDR3 spells CSVEEGARTEAFF.

The chain combines TRBV28 with TRBJ2-3; lacking DNA, the TRBD2 call made by TCRdb goes unchecked. The germline gives CDR1 MDHEN, CDR2 SYDVKM. The CDR3 is 18 amino acids. Here the CDR3 reads CASSPGRSGRHWTDTQYF.

V and J are TRBV4-3 and TRBJ1-3. Germline values: CDR1 LGHNA, CDR2 YSLEER. CDR3 length: 15 amino acids. Here the CDR3 reads CASSQDRGSGNTIYF.

The rearrangement joins TRBV11-3 to TRBJ2-1. The CDR3 contains 16 residues. The germline CDR1 and CDR2 sequences are SGHNT and YENEEA. This CDR3 reads CASSLGSGGGYNEQFF.

The CDR3 loop is CSARQRELSNTGELFF. The chain is built from TRBV20-1 and TRBJ2-2; TCRdb's D gene call, TRBD2, goes unchecked for lack of DNA. Germline CDR1 reads DFQATT; CDR2 reads SNEGSKA (reference sequence). This CDR3 comprises 16 residues.

The V gene is TRBV6-5, the J gene TRBJ2-3; TCRdb proposes TRBD1, but this gene call is untestable without DNA. This CDR3 has 15 amino acids. The germline gives CDR1 MNHEY, CDR2 SVGAGI. This CDR3 is CASRDRTRLTDTQYF.

This rearrangement joins TRBV5-1 to TRBJ2-2; TCRdb selects TRBD1, and the lack of DNA leaves this call unchecked. The length of the CDR3 is 14 residues. CDR1 and CDR2 (germline): SGHRS, YFSETQ. The CDR3 loop reads CASSFGQGAGELFF.

V gene TRBV29-1 combines with J gene TRBJ2-5; TCRdb designates TRBD2, a call that cannot be tested without DNA. The CDR3 is made up of 17 amino acids. The germline V gene has CDR1 SQVTM and CDR2 ANQGSEA. The CDR3 is CSVEDRSPHHPQETQYF.

The chain links TRBV27 to TRBJ1-5. The CDR3 runs 13 residues. Germline V CDR1 and CDR2: MNHEY, SMNVEV (reference sequence). CDR3 protein: CASSWSRNQPQHF.

This chain links TRBV7-6 with TRBJ2-7; TCRdb's assignment of TRBD2 cannot be checked, as there is no DNA. The CDR3 extends over 16 amino acids. From germline, CDR1 is SGHVS and CDR2 FNYEAQ. CDR3 loop: CASSLSPSGSTYEQYF. Full variable domain (rest looked up from reference TRBV7-6 and TRBJ2-7): GAGVSQSPRYKVTKRGQDVALRCDPISGHVSLYWYRQALGQGPEFLTYFNYEAQQDKSGLPNDRFSAERPEGSISTLTIQRTEQRDSAMYRCASSLSPSGSTYEQYFGPGTRLTVT.

The chain carries TRBV28 and TRBJ2-1. The CDR3 runs 13 residues. The V gene's germline CDR1 is MDHEN and CDR2 SYDVKM. The CDR3 loop is CASSSTTYNEQFF.

This chain links TRBV18 with TRBJ1-2; TCRdb outputs TRBD1, but without DNA this stays unchecked. The CDR3 consists of 16 residues. Germline V gene sequence: CDR1 KGHSH, CDR2 LQKENI. CDR3 loop: CASSSRRDRANYGYTF.

The J gene is TRBJ2-7, the V gene TRBV29-1; TCRdb designates TRBD1, a call that cannot be tested without DNA. The germline CDR1 and CDR2 sequences are SQVTM and ANQGSEA. The CDR3 totals 11 residues. CDR3 sequence: CSVALDHEQYF.

The chain recombines TRBV7-9 with TRBJ2-3; as DNA is missing, the TRBD1 call by TCRdb cannot be tested. Germline-derived CDR1 and CDR2 are SEHNR and FQNEAQ (reference sequence). The length of the CDR3 is 14 residues. CDR3 residues: CASSFDRDPDTQYF. Variable domain in full (rest from reference TRBV7-9 and TRBJ2-3): DTGVSQNPRHKITKRGQNVTFRCDPISEHNRLYWYRQTLGQGPEFLTYFQNEAQLEKSRLLSDRFSAERPKGSFSTLEIQRTEQGDSAMYLCASSFDRDPDTQYFGPGTRLTVL.

The rearrangement uses TRBV28 and TRBJ2-5; the D call from TCRdb, TRBD1, cannot be confirmed without DNA. The CDR3 loop spans 16 amino acids. CDR1 MDHEN and CDR2 SYDVKM come from the germline V gene. The chain's CDR3 is CASRRDRGLVKGTQYF. The full variable domain, with the rest looked up from reference TRBV28 and TRBJ2-5, is DVKVTQSSRYLVKRTGEKVFLECVQDMDHENMFWYRQDPGLGLRLIYFSYDVKMKEKGDIPEGYSVSREKKERFSLILESASTNQTSMYLCASRRDRGLVKGTQYFGPGTRLLVL.

The chain couples TRBV4-3 to TRBJ2-2; the D call from TCRdb, TRBD2, cannot be confirmed without DNA. CDR1 LGHNA and CDR2 YSLEER come from the germline V gene. The CDR3 has 17 residues. This chain's CDR3 is CASSQDRSGPYTGELFF.

The chain couples TRBV5-6 to TRBJ2-7. This CDR3 comprises 12 residues. Germline V CDR1 and CDR2: SGHDT, YYEEEE. This chain's CDR3 is CASSLKGNEQYF.

The chain couples TRBV10-2 to TRBJ1-2; TCRdb reports TRBD1, a call that lacks DNA to check it against. The CDR3 is 13 residues long. Germline V gene sequence: CDR1 WSHSY, CDR2 SAAADI. This CDR3 is CANPPGQGSGYTF.